This TCR beta chain appears in the sequencing data of a study of T cell responses to AZD1222 COVID-19 vaccine. General study points: Among those given AZD1222, only five to seven were seropositive at baseline. Regions 160-218 and 743-854 dominated among vaccine-associated CD4 TCRs spanning spike.

In the case of this clone: The antigen is not known.

The repertoire was sequenced with immunoSEQ multiplex PCR; TCRdb's copy has only in-frame clones and lacks some. The sample has around 140,000 clones; roughly 92% are singletons. CDR3 size: 14 residues. Germline-derived CDR1 and CDR2 are SNHLY and FYNNEI. J gave up 4 bases and V 9 bases, and 10 bases lay outside the gene matches. This sequence originates from an adult in good health. This rearrangement joins TRBV2 to TRBJ2-7; TRBD1 aligns across 9 bases. The sequencing used peripheral blood, collected on day 0 of AZD1222 vaccination. The CDR3 nucleotides are TGTGCCAGATCAACCGCCGGGACAGGGTACGAGCAGTACTTC. Translated, it gives CARSTAGTGYEQYF. The full variable domain, completed using reference TRBV2 and TRBJ2-7, is EPEVTQTPSHQVTQMGQEVILRCVPISNHLYFYWYRQILGQKVEFLVSFYNNEISEKSEIFDDQFSVERPDGSNFTLKIRSTKLEDSAMYFCARSTAGTGYEQYFGPGTRLTVT.